This T cell receptor (beta chain) comes out of a study of a mutant IDH1 vaccine in newly diagnosed glioma. Study summary: Treatment recipients were about 62% male and around 40% female, and their mean age was approximately 42 years. Before enrollment, the patients had been treated with radiotherapy alone, temozolomide alone, or both together. Most of them had received both. Study-wide results and caveats: Whatever changes occurred in top peripheral T cell clonotypes seemed unrelated to pseudoprogression.

The length of the CDR3 is 14 residues. After removal of 4 bases from V and 7 bases from J, the junction contained 4 bases not matched to a gene. The germline CDR1 and CDR2 sequences are MNHEY and SMNVEV (reference sequence). Time point here: week 35, safety follow-up. In every dose of vaccine, 300 ug of mutant IDH1 20-mer peptide was given alongside topical imiquimod. Using immunoSEQ multiplex PCR, the repertoire was profiled, and TCRdb retains in-frame clones only, with some absent. Of 60,000 to 75,000 clones in the sample, 70% to 90% were seen once. Only a few counts were recorded for this clone. Its antigen is not identified.

The sequences come from PBMCs, collected from a glioma patient whose treatment included an IDH1 peptide vaccine. The TCR comes from a man aged 25 to 40 with glioma. The V gene is TRBV27, the J gene TRBJ2-7, with TRBD2 matching over 13 bases. CDR3 sequence reads: CASSSTSGRLEQYF. The CDR3 DNA reads as TGTGCCAGCAGTTCGACTAGCGGGAGGCTTGAGCAGTACTTC.